The entry below describes one T cell receptor (beta chain). Its antigen remains unknown. The data stem from a study of cytomegalovirus exposure and HLA in healthy donors. Study-wide results and limits: Reports credit the classifier with highly specific, highly sensitive diagnosis of cytomegalovirus status.

Germline CDR1 MNHNS, CDR2 SASEGT. V shed 9 bases and J 2 bases; nucleotides not matched to a gene: 7. The CDR3 is made up of 14 amino acids. The primer mix had 60 Vbeta and 13 Jbeta primers. Sequenced by immunoSEQ multiplex PCR; TCRdb stores in-frame clones only, minus some. The sample holds 90,000 to 120,000 clones, about three quarters seen once. Sequencing was carried out using PBMCs. The chain couples TRBV6-1 to TRBJ2-7; 10 bases are a match to TRBD1. The sequence was collected from a woman between 18 and 30 years old in good health and CMV-seropositive. CDR3 protein: CASRQGALAYEQYF. CDR3 sequence (DNA): TGTGCCAGTAGACAGGGGGCCCTTGCCTACGAGCAGTACTTC.